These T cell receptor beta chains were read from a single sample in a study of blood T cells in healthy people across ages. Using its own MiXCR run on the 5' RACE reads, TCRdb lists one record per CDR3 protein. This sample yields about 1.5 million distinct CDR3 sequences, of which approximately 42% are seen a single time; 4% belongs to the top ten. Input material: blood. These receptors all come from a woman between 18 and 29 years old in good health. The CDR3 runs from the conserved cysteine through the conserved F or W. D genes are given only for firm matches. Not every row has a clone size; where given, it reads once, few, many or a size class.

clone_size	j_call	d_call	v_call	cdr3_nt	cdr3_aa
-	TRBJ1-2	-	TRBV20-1	TGCAGTGCTAGAGATCCCGCGGGGTTGCAAGGCTACACCTTC	CSARDPAGLQGYTF
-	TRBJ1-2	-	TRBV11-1	TGTGCCAGCAGCCCGGCCGGCGGCCTCCACTATGGCTACACCTTC	CASSPAGGLHYGYTF
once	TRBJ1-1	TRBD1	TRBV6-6	TGTGCCAGCAGCCCAACCGGGACAGAGTACACTGAAGCTTTCTTT	CASSPTGTEYTEAFF
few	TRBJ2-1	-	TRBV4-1	TGCGCCAGCAGCTCGCCGCTTCAGGGGGGCAATGAGCAGTTCTTC	CASSSPLQGGNEQFF
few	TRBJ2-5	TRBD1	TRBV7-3	TGTGCCAGCAGCTTGAAGCAGGGGGCACTCCAAGAGACCCAGTACTTC	CASSLKQGALQETQYF
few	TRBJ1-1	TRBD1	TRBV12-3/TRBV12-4	TGTGCCAGCAGTTTAATAGGCGGGACAGGGCTTGAAGCTTTCTTT	CASSLIGGTGLEAFF
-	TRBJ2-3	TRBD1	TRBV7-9	TGTGCCAGCAGCAGCCGACCCGGGATAGGGGGCTCAGATACGCAGTATTTT	CASSSRPGIGGSDTQYF
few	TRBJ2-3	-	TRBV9	TGTGCCAGCAGCGTAACCTTAACTTCTAGCACAGATACGCAGTATTTT	CASSVTLTSSTDTQYF
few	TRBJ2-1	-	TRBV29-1	TGCAGCGTTGAGGGGCGTGGAGTGGGTGAGCAGTTCTTC	CSVEGRGVGEQFF
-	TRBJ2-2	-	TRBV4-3	TGCGCCAGCAGCCAAGGATATCCGAACACCGGGGAGCTGTTTTTT	CASSQGYPNTGELFF
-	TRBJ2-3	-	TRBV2	TGTGCCAGCAGTGTTCGGCTCTCTAACGCCTACCGGGGAGATACGCAGTATTTT	CASSVRLSNAYRGDTQYF
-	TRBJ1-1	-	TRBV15	TGTGCCACCAGCGTACATCTTTCGAACACTGAAGCTTTCTTT	CATSVHLSNTEAFF
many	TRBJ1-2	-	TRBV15	TGTGCCACCAGCAGAGATTTGGTGGATGGCTACACCTTC	CATSRDLVDGYTF
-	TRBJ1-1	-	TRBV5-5	TGTGCCAGCAGCTTTATGATCCGGAACACTGAAGTTTTCTTT	CASSFMIRNTEVFF
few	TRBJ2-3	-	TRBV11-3	TGTGCCAGCAATGAAAGCACTCCTACAGATACGCAGTATTTT	CASNESTPTDTQYF
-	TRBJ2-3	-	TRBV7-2	TGTGCCAGCAGCTTAGTTGGGACAACTAGCACAGATACGCAGTATTTT	CASSLVGTTSTDTQYF
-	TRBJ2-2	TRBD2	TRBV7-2	TGTGCCAGCAGCATACTAGCGGGGGGTGCCGGGGAGCTGTTTTTT	CASSILAGGAGELFF
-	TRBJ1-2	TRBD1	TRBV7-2	TGTGCCAGCGCGACCCAGGGGGAAGCTAACTATGGCTACACCTTC	CASATQGEANYGYTF
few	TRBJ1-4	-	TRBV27	TGTGCCAGCAGCCAACGACAGTGGTATTCTACGGATAATGAAAAACTGTTTTTT	CASSQRQWYSTDNEKLFF
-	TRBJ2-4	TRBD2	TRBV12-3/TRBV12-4	TGTGCCAGCAGTTCACCGGTGGGGCGGGAGGGCCGAAACATTCAGTACTTC	CASSSPVGREGRNIQYF
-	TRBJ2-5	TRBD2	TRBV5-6	TGTGCCAGCAGCTTTACTAGCGATGAGCAGTACTTC	CASSFTSDEQYF
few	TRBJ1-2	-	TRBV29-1	TGCAGCGCCACCGTGACAGGCAACTATGGCTACACCTTC	CSATVTGNYGYTF
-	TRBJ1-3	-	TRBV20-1	TGCAGTGCAGACTCTGGAAACACCATATATTTT	CSADSGNTIYF
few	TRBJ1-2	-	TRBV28	TGTGCCAGCAGGCAAGACCGTAACTATGGCTACACCTTC	CASRQDRNYGYTF
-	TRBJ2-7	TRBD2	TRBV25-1	TGTGCCAGCAGTGATGCAGCGGGAACATATAATGAGCAGTACTTC	CASSDAAGTYNEQYF
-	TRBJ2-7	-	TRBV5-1	TGCGCCAGCAGGTACCTAGTCGAGTCCTACGAGCAGTACTTC	CASRYLVESYEQYF
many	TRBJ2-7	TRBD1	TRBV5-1	TGCGCCAGCAGCATCGGGACAGGGAGCTACGAGCAGTACTTC	CASSIGTGSYEQYF
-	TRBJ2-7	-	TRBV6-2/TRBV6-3	TGTGCCATCCGTGAGGTCAGCAGAACCTACGAGCAGTACTTC	CAIREVSRTYEQYF
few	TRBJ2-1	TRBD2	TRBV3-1	TGTGCCAGCAGCCAAGTCGCGGGAGCCACCTACAATGAGCAGTTCTTC	CASSQVAGATYNEQFF
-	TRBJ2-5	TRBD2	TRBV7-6	TGTGCCAGCAGCTTCGGGGGGGCGGCGGGAGAGACCCAGTACTTC	CASSFGGAAGETQYF
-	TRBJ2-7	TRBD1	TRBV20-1	TGCAGTGCGAGTGGACAGGTCCGCTCCTACGAGCAGTACTTC	CSASGQVRSYEQYF
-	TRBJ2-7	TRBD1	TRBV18	TGTGCCAGCTCACCCGGACAGGGTAGTAACGAGCAGTACTTC	CASSPGQGSNEQYF
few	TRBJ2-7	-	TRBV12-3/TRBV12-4	TGTGCCAGCAGTTTAGGTGAGGGGTTCCCCTACGAGCAGTACTTC	CASSLGEGFPYEQYF
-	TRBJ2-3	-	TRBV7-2	TGTGCCAGCAGCTTAGAGGGGTGGGGTACGCAGTATTTT	CASSLEGWGTQYF
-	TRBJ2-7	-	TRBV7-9	TGTGCCAGCAGCTCAGGACAGTCATACTCCTACGAGCAGTACTTC	CASSSGQSYSYEQYF
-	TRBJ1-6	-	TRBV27	TGTGCCAGCACCTTCGTCGATTTTAATTCACCCCTCCACTTT	CASTFVDFNSPLHF
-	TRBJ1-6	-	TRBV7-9	TGTGCCAGCAGCTCTGACACCAATAATTCAACCCTCCACTTT	CASSSDTNNSTLHF
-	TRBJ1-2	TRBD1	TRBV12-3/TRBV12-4	TGTGCCAGCAGCACGCCACAGGGGAGAGTCTATGGCTACACCTTC	CASSTPQGRVYGYTF
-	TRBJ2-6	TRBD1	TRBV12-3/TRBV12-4	TGTGCCAGCAGTCCTTTAACAGGGGCTGGGGCCAACGTCCTGACTTTC	CASSPLTGAGANVLTF
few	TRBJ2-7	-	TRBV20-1	TGCAGTGCTAGAGATCTGTTTCAGGGAGATTTTTACGAGCAGTACTTC	CSARDLFQGDFYEQYF
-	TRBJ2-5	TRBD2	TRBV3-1	TGTGCCAGCAGGGACGGACTAGGTTACAATGAGCAGTACTTC	CASRDGLGYNEQYF
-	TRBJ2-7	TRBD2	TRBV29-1	TGCAGCGTTGGCGGACTAGCGGGACCCGTCTACGAGCAGTACTTC	CSVGGLAGPVYEQYF
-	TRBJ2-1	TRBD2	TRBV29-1	TGCAGCGTTGTGGTGGGAGGGTTTGAGCAGTTCTTC	CSVVVGGFEQFF
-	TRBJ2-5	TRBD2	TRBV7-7	TGTGCTAGCAGCTTAGTGTCTAGCGGGAGCGGAGAGACCCAGTACTTC	CASSLVSSGSGETQYF
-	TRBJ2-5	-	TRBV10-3	TGTGCCATTGGATTGGGAGATTCCAATGAGCAGTACTTC	CAIGLGDSNEQYF